This TCR beta chain originates from a study of cytomegalovirus exposure and HLA in healthy donors. V lost 0 bases and J lost 6, with 6 bases in between. Germline loops: CDR1 MNHEY, CDR2 SVGAGI. CDR3 length: 14 residues. The PCR was carried out with 60 Vbeta primers and 13 Jbeta primers. Produced via immunoSEQ multiplex PCR; TCRdb's table is partial and in-frame only. This table has roughly 180,000 clones, almost 80% appearing once. Sequenced: PBMCs. This chain joins TRBV6-5 and TRBJ1-6; D may be TRBD1 (5 bases). The receptor comes from a middle-aged man in good health and CMV-seropositive. The CDR3 is CASSYSTANSPLHF. For the CDR3, the DNA is TGTGCCAGCAGTTACTCGACAGCTAATTCACCCCTCCACTTT.